Below, 17 T cell receptor beta chains from the same sample are listed, as sequenced in a study of radiotherapy plus CTLA-4 blockade in lung cancer. Assay: immunoSEQ multiplex PCR; the TCRdb copy retains only in-frame clones and omits some. Of about 95,000 clones in the sample, roughly 80% were seen once. The sample here was peripheral blood, taken from a patient treated with radiotherapy plus ipilimumab. The receptors stem from a human donor with non-small cell lung cancer who had a partial response to radiotherapy plus ipilimumab.

The J gene is TRBJ2-3, the V gene TRBV23-1, with 7 bases matching TRBD2. TRBV23-1 is assigned to the ORF class and has an uncertain function. There are 15 residues in the CDR3. Trimming removed 8 bases from V and 4 bases from J; junction bases left unmatched: 12. This chain's CDR3 is CASRTREGLPDTQYF. CDR3 DNA: TGCGCCAGCCGCACTAGGGAGGGCCTCCCAGATACGCAGTATTTT.

The J gene is TRBJ1-1, the V gene TRBV18; no definite D call. V lost 2 bases and J 1 base, leaving 5 bases between the germline ends. The CDR3 runs 13 residues. Germline CDR1 reads KGHSH; CDR2 reads LQKENI. CDR3 nucleotides: TGTGCCAGCTCACCATGGCAGAACACTGAAGCTTTCTTT. Residues: CASSPWQNTEAFF.

The rearrangement links TRBV28 to TRBJ1-4; TRBD1 aligns across 7 bases. Trimming removed 4 bases from V and 4 bases from J; junction bases left unmatched: 6. This CDR3 comprises 15 residues. Germline values: CDR1 MDHEN, CDR2 SYDVKM. CDR3 residues: CASSSGGQSNEKLFF. The CDR3 bases are TGTGCCAGCAGTTCCGGGGGACAGAGTAATGAAAAACTGTTTTTT.

This clone showed up just a few times. This chain joins TRBV7-3 and TRBJ1-2, with TRBD1 matching over 7 bases. The germline V gene has CDR1 SGHTA and CDR2 FQGTGA. J lost 6 bases, V lost 2 bases, and 6 bases had no gene match. This CDR3 is 14 amino acids long. The CDR3 here is CASSLEDRADGYTF. CDR3 sequence (DNA): TGTGCCAGCAGCTTAGAAGACAGGGCGGATGGCTACACCTTC.

The J gene is TRBJ1-2, the V gene TRBV5-5; 7 nucleotides line up with TRBD1. The junction had 8 bases not matched to a gene; V was cut back by 3 bases and J by 0 bases. This CDR3 is 16 amino acids long. The germline CDR1 and CDR2 sequences are SGHKS and YYEKEE (reference sequence). As DNA, the CDR3 is TGTGCCAGCAGCTCGGGACAGCGGCCTTCTAACTATGGCTACACCTTC. The encoded protein is CASSSGQRPSNYGYTF.

The V call is TRBV30, the J call TRBJ1-1; tentative D call: TRBD1 (6 bases). Germline CDR1 GTSNPN, CDR2 SVGIG (reference sequence). The length of the CDR3 is 12 residues. Trimming removed 2 bases from V and 7 bases from J, with 11 bases in between. CDR3 nucleotide sequence: TGTGCCTGGAGTTTACAGGGCGGTGAAGCTTTCTTT. Translation: CAWSLQGGEAFF.

The V and J genes are TRBV28 and TRBJ1-5, with 9 bases that match TRBD1. The ends lost 8 bases at V and 0 bases at J; junction bases unmatched: 5. The germline CDR1 and CDR2 sequences are MDHEN and SYDVKM. The CDR3 sequence is 15 residues long. CDR3 nucleotide sequence: TGTGCCAGCCGCACAGGGGGCTATAGCAATCAGCCCCAGCATTTT. Protein sequence: CASRTGGYSNQPQHF.

The chain joins TRBV28 to TRBJ1-4; 7 nucleotides line up with TRBD1. There are 14 residues in the CDR3. Germline CDR1 and CDR2: MDHEN and SYDVKM. J lost 7 bases, V lost 4 bases, and 6 bases had no gene match. The chain's CDR3 is CASSSEGAPEKLFF. CDR3 bases: TGTGCCAGCAGTTCGGAGGGGGCGCCTGAAAAACTGTTTTTT.

This chain connects TRBV27 to TRBJ1-1, with no clear D. Germline CDR1 and CDR2: MNHEY and SMNVEV (reference sequence). There are 14 residues in the CDR3. Trimming cost V 6 bases and J 1 base, with 12 bases left between them. In DNA, the CDR3 is TGTGCCAGCAGACGAGGGTTGGGGAACACTGAAGCTTTCTTT. This encodes CASRRGLGNTEAFF.

The V and J genes are TRBV27 and TRBJ2-7; TRBD2 agrees at 14 bases. This CDR3 comprises 20 residues. Germline V gene sequence: CDR1 MNHEY, CDR2 SMNVEV (reference sequence). The trim removed 5 bases at V and 0 bases at J, leaving 15 bases unmatched. CDR3 bases: TGTGCCAGCAGTCCCCTTACGCCGGGACTAGCGGGGGCGCCCTCCTACGAGCAGTACTTC. This translates into CASSPLTPGLAGAPSYEQYF.

The gene calls are TRBV7-9 and TRBJ2-7; 7 bases fit TRBD1. V shed 4 bases, J shed 7 bases, and the junction held 4 bases outside the gene matches. The CDR3 runs 12 residues. Germline CDR1 is SEHNR and CDR2 is FQNEAQ (reference sequence). CDR3 in amino acids: CASSSHRGEQYF. CDR3 DNA: TGTGCCAGCAGCTCGCACAGGGGTGAGCAGTACTTC.

This rearrangement joins TRBV2 to TRBJ2-5; the match to TRBD2 covers 8 bases. CDR3 length: 10 residues. The V segment lost 6 bases and the J segment 12 bases; nucleotides outside the gene matches: 3. The germline gives CDR1 SNHLY, CDR2 FYNNEI. CDR3 in DNA: TGTGCCAGCAGGGGGGGACTAGAGTACTTC. Translating it yields CASRGGLEYF.

This clone has a single count. The V gene is TRBV2, the J gene TRBJ2-3; D gene unclear. The CDR3 consists of 14 residues. The V gene's germline CDR1 is SNHLY and CDR2 FYNNEI. V lost 6 bases, J lost 0 bases, and 10 bases lay in between. CDR3 nucleotide sequence: TGTGCCAGCAGCGCGACAAGAAGCACAGATACGCAGTATTTT. Its protein is CASSATRSTDTQYF.

The chain joins TRBV7-9 to TRBJ2-3, with TRBD2 as a possible D gene (6 bases). The V end lost 0 bases, the J end lost 4 bases, and 14 bases lay between the germline ends. In germline, CDR1 is SEHNR, CDR2 FQNEAQ (reference sequence). CDR3 size: 16 residues. CDR3 amino acids: CASSLATGAPPDTQYF. The CDR3 region has the DNA TGTGCCAGCAGCTTAGCGACGGGAGCCCCCCCAGATACGCAGTATTTT.

The count of this clone is one. The chain couples TRBV28 to TRBJ2-5; 10 bases agree with TRBD1. With V trimmed by 10 bases and J by 5 bases, 7 bases remained unmatched. This CDR3 is 13 amino acids long. From germline, CDR1 is MDHEN and CDR2 SYDVKM. The CDR3, as DNA: TGTGCCACACTGACAGGGGGCGCGGAGACCCAGTACTTC. Translating gives CATLTGGAETQYF.

This clone occurred a few times. Relative to the germline gene, one junction end is altered; a read error may explain this. The chain carries TRBV5-6 and TRBJ2-2, with TRBD2 matching over 9 bases. Germline values: CDR1 SGHDT, CDR2 YYEEEE. CDR3 length: 14 amino acids. CDR3 in DNA: TGTGCCAGCAGTCGAGACCTTACTAGCGGGCAGCTGTTTTTT. Its translation is CASSRDLTSGQLFF.

This chain joins TRBV29-1 and TRBJ2-1; TRBD1 might be the D (5 bases). The CDR3 has 15 residues. Germline CDR1 reads SQVTM; CDR2 reads ANQGSEA. The germline V and J ends were trimmed by 2 bases and 0 bases, with 11 bases remaining between them. The DNA of the CDR3 is TGCAGCGTTGAATTCTCTCAGGGCTCCTACAATGAGCAGTTCTTC. The encoded protein is CSVEFSQGSYNEQFF.